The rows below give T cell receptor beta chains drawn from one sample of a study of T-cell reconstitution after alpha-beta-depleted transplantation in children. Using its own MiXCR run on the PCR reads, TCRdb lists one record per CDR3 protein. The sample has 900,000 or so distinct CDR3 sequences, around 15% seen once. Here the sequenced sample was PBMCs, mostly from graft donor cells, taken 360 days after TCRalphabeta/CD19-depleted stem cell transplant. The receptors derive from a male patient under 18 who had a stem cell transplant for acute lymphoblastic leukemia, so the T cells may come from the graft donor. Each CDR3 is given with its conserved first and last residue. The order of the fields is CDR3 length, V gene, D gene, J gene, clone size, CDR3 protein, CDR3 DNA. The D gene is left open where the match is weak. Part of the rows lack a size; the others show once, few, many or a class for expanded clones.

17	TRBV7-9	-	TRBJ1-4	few	CASSLPEGGRAAVKLFF	TGTGCCAGCAGCTTACCTGAGGGAGGCAGGGCCGCAGTAAAACTGTTTTTT
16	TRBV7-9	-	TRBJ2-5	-	CASSPSVLQGPATQYF	TGTGCCAGCAGCCCTAGCGTCTTACAGGGGCCCGCGACCCAGTACTTC
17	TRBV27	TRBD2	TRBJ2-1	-	CASPTSRLAGTYNEQFF	TGTGCCAGCCCTACATCCCGACTAGCGGGGACCTACAATGAGCAGTTCTTC
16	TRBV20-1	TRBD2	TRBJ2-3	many	CSARNARESRADTQYF	TGCAGTGCTAGGAATGCGCGGGAGAGTAGAGCAGATACGCAGTATTTT
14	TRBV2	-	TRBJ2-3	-	CASRSGRSTDTQYF	TGTGCCAGCAGAAGCGGCCGTAGCACAGATACGCAGTATTTT
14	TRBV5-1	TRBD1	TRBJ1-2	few	CASSLPGTGNGYTF	TGCGCCAGCAGCTTACCCGGGACAGGGAATGGCTACACCTTC
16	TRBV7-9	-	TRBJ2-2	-	CASSDSPGTETGELFF	TGTGCCAGCAGCGATAGTCCCGGGACTGAGACCGGGGAGCTGTTTTTT
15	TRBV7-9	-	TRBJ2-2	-	CASSIDESPTGELFF	TGTGCCAGCAGCATCGACGAAAGTCCAACCGGGGAGCTGTTTTTT
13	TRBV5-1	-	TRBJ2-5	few	CASSFQYQETQYF	TGCGCCAGCAGCTTTCAGTACCAAGAGACCCAGTACTTC
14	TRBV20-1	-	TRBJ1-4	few	CSARWDGGGEKLFF	TGCAGTGCTAGATGGGACGGGGGCGGGGAAAAACTGTTTTTT
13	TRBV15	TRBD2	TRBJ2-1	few	CATQRGRYNEQFF	TGTGCCACCCAGCGGGGAAGGTACAATGAGCAGTTCTTC
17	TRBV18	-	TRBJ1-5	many	CASSPWGQTTSNQPQHF	TGTGCCAGCTCACCATGGGGGCAGACGACTAGCAATCAGCCCCAGCATTTT
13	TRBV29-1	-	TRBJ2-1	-	CSAAQDGPNEQFF	TGCAGCGCTGCGCAGGACGGACCCAATGAGCAGTTCTTC
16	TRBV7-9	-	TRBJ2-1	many	CASSLTRSRFFYEQFF	TGTGCCAGCAGCTTAACTCGGTCGCGTTTCTTTTATGAGCAGTTCTTC
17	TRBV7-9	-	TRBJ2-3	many	CASSLLQGRGAQDTQYF	TGTGCCAGCAGCTTACTCCAGGGACGGGGGGCGCAGGATACGCAGTATTTT
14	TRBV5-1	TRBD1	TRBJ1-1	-	CASSWDSENTEAFF	TGCGCCAGCAGCTGGGACAGCGAAAACACTGAAGCTTTCTTT
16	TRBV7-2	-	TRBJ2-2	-	CASSSEGGTNTGELFF	TGTGCCAGCAGCTCAGAGGGCGGGACGAACACCGGGGAGCTGTTTTTT
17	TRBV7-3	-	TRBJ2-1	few	CASSLNAWGVLYNEQFF	TGTGCCAGCAGCTTAAACGCTTGGGGGGTCCTTTACAATGAGCAGTTCTTC
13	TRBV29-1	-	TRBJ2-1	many	CSVSEVPYNEQFF	TGCAGCGTTTCCGAGGTACCCTACAATGAGCAGTTCTTC
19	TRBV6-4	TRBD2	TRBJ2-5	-	CTSSLPASGRPIFQETQYF	TGTACCAGCAGTTTACCGGCTAGCGGGAGGCCGATCTTTCAAGAGACCCAGTACTTC
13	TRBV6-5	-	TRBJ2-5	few	CASSYGYRETQYF	TGTGCCAGCAGTTATGGCTATAGGGAGACCCAGTACTTC
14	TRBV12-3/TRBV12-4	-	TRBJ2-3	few	CASSFRDSTDTQYF	TGTGCCAGCAGTTTCCGGGACAGCACAGATACGCAGTATTTT
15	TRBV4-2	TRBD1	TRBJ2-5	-	CASSQDLNRGETQYF	TGTGCCAGCAGCCAAGACCTGAACAGGGGAGAGACCCAGTACTTC
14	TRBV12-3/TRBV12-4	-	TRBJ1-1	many	CASSLGPSGTEAFF	TGTGCCAGCAGTTTAGGGCCTTCGGGCACTGAAGCTTTCTTT
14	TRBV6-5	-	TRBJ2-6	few	CASSYSGASNVLTF	TGTGCCAGCAGTTACTCGGGAGCGAGCAACGTCCTGACTTTC
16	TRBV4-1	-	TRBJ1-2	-	CASSQVAGPNYYGYTF	TGCGCCAGCAGCCAAGTGGCAGGGCCGAATTACTATGGCTACACCTTC
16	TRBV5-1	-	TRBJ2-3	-	CASSLGISERRDTQYF	TGCGCCAGCAGCTTGGGAATTAGCGAAAGGAGAGATACGCAGTATTTT
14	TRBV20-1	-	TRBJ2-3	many	CSAKPGRGRDTQYF	TGCAGTGCTAAGCCGGGCAGGGGGAGGGATACGCAGTATTTT
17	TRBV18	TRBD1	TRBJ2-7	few	CASSHSLSGQTTYEQYF	TGTGCCAGCTCACACTCACTATCGGGACAGACGACCTACGAGCAGTACTTC
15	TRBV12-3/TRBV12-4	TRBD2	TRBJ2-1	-	CASSTGTTLSNEQFF	TGTGCCAGTTCCACCGGGACTACCCTCTCCAATGAGCAGTTCTTC
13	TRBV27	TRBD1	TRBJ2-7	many	CASSPTGQAEQYF	TGTGCCAGCAGTCCCACGGGACAGGCCGAGCAGTACTTC
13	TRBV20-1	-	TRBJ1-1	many	CSARDSLNTEAFF	TGCAGTGCTAGGGACAGCCTTAACACTGAAGCTTTCTTT
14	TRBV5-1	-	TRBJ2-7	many	CASSTGHNIHEQYF	TGCGCCAGCAGCACGGGACATAATATCCACGAGCAGTACTTC
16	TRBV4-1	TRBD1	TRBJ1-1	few	CASSQPRQGAGTEAFF	TGCGCCAGCAGCCAACCCAGACAGGGGGCGGGGACTGAAGCTTTCTTT
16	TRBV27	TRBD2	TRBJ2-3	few	CASSFWTGGPTDTQYF	TGTGCCAGCAGTTTCTGGACGGGAGGGCCGACAGATACGCAGTATTTT
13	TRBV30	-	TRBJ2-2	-	CAWSLVNTGELFF	TGTGCCTGGAGTTTAGTGAACACCGGGGAGCTGTTTTTT
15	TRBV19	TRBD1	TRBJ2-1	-	CASSWDRASYNEQFF	TGTGCCAGTAGTTGGGACAGGGCTTCCTACAATGAGCAGTTCTTC
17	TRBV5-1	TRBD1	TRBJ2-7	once	CAGSLENPGQGLYEQYF	TGCGCCGGCAGCCTGGAAAATCCGGGACAGGGTCTCTACGAGCAGTACTTC
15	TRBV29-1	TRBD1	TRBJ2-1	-	CSVWTGASSYNEQFF	TGCAGCGTCTGGACAGGGGCCAGCTCCTACAATGAGCAGTTCTTC
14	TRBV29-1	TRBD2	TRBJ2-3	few	CSVDEGLVTDTQYF	TGCAGCGTTGATGAGGGACTAGTCACAGATACGCAGTATTTT
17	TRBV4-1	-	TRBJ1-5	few	CASSHPESRGHNQPQHF	TGCGCCAGCAGCCACCCGGAGTCCAGGGGACACAATCAGCCCCAGCATTTT
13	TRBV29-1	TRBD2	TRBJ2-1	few	CSVPTSGYNEQFF	TGCAGCGTCCCGACTAGCGGCTACAATGAGCAGTTCTTC
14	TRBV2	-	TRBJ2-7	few	CASSDNQGDGGQYF	TGTGCCAGCAGTGACAACCAGGGCGACGGTGGGCAGTACTTC
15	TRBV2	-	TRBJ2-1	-	CASIPRGAPHNEQFF	TGTGCCAGCATCCCTCGGGGAGCCCCACACAATGAGCAGTTCTTC
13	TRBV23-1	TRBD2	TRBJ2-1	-	CASSLEREDEQFF	TGCGCCAGCAGTCTTGAGCGGGAAGACGAGCAGTTCTTC
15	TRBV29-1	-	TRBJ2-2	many	CSVELRGLNTGELFF	TGCAGCGTTGAATTGAGGGGTTTAAACACCGGGGAGCTGTTTTTT
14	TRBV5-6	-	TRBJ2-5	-	CASSPPARGETQYF	TGTGCCAGCAGCCCCCCGGCCAGGGGAGAGACCCAGTACTTC
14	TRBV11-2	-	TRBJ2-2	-	CAESRGVNTGELFF	TGTGCCGAAAGCAGGGGCGTGAACACCGGGGAGCTGTTTTTT
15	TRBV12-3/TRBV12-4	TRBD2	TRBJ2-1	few	CASSLRSGRDYEQFF	TGTGCCAGCAGTTTAAGGAGCGGGAGGGACTATGAGCAGTTCTTC
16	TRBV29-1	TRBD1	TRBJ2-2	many	CSVEKIDRGLSGELFF	TGCAGCGTTGAAAAGATCGACAGGGGGCTTTCCGGGGAGCTGTTTTTT
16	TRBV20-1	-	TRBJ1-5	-	CSAGQRGANHNQPQHF	TGCAGTGCTGGGCAGAGGGGGGCGAATCACAATCAGCCCCAGCATTTT
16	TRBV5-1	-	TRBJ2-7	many	CASSATLGLGPYEQYF	TGCGCCAGCAGCGCGACCCTTGGTCTGGGGCCCTACGAGCAGTACTTC
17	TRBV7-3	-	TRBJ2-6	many	CASSLIEGASGANVLTF	TGTGCCAGCAGCTTAATTGAGGGTGCCTCTGGGGCCAACGTCCTGACTTTC
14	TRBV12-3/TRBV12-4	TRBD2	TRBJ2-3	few	CASSLGGRVDTQYF	TGTGCCAGCAGTTTGGGCGGGAGGGTGGATACGCAGTATTTT
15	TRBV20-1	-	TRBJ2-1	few	CSASAPRDENNEQFF	TGCAGTGCTAGTGCCCCAAGGGACGAAAACAATGAGCAGTTCTTC